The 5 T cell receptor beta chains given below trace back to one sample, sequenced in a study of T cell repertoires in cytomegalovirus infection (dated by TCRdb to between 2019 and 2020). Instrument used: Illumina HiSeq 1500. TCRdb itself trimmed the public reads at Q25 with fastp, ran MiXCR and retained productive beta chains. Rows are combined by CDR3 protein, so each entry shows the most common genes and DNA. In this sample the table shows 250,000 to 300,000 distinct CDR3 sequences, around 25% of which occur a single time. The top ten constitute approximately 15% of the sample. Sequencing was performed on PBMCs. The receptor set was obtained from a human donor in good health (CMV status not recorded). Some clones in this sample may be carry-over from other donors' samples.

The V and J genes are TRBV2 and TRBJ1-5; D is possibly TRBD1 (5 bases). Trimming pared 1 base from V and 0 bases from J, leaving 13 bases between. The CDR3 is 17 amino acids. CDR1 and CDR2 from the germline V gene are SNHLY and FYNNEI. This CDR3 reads CASSEDFWGGSNQPQHF. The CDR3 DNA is TGTGCCAGCAGTGAAGACTTTTGGGGGGGTAGCAATCAGCCCCAGCATTTT.

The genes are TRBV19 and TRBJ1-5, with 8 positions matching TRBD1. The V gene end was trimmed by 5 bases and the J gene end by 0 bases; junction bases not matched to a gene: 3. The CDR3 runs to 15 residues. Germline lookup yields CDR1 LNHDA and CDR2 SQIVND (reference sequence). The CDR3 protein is CASSRTGISNQPQHF. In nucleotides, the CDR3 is TGTGCCAGTAGTCGGACAGGGATTAGCAATCAGCCCCAGCATTTT.

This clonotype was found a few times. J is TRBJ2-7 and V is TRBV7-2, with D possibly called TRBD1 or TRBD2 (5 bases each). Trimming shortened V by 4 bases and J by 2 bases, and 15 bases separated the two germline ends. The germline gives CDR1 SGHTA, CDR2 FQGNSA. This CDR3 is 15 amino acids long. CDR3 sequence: CASSSTGTNTYEQYF. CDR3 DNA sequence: TGTGCCAGCAGCTCGACCGGGACGAACACCTACGAGCAGTACTTC.

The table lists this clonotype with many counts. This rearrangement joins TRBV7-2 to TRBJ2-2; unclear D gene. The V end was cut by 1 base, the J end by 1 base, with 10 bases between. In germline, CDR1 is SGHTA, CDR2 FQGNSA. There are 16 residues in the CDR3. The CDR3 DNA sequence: TGTGCCAGCAGCTTAGTTCGCAGGCTGAACACCGGGGAGCTGTTTTTT. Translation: CASSLVRRLNTGELFF.

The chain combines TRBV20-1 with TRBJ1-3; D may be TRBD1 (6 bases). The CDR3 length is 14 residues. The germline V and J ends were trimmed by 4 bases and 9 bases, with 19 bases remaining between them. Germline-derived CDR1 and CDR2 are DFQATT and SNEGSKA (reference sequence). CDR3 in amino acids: CSATTTGSGGTIYF. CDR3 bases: TGCAGTGCTACCACGACAGGCTCGGGTGGCACCATATATTTT.